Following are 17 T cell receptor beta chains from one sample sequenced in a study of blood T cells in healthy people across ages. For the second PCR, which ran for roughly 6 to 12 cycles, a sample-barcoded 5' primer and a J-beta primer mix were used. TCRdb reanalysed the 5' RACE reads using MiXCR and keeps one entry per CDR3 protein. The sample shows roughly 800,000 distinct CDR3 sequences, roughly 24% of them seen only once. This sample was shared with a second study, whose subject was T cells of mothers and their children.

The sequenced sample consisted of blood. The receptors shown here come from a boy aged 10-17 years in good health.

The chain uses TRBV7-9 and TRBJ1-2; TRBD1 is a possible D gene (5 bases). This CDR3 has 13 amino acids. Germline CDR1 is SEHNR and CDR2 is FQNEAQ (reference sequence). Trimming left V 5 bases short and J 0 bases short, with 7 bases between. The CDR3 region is CASSAGPNYGYTF. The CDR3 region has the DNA TGTGCCAGCAGCGCAGGGCCTAACTATGGCTACACCTTC.

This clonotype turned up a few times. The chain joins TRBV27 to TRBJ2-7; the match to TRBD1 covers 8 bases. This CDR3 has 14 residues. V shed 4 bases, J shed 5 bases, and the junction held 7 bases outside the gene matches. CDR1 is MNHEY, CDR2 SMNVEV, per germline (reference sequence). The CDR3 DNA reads TGTGCCAGCAGTTATGGACAGGGTGTACACGAGCAGTACTTC. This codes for CASSYGQGVHEQYF.

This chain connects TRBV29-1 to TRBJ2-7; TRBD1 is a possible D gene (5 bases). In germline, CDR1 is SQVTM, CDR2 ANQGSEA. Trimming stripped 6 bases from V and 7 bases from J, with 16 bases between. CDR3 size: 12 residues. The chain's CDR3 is CSVVTAAEEQYF. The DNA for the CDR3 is TGCAGCGTCGTGACAGCCGCTGAGGAGCAGTACTTC.

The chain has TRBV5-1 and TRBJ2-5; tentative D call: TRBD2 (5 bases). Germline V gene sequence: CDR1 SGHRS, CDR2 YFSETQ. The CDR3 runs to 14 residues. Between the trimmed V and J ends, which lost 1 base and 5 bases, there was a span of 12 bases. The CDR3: CASSLMTGGETQYF. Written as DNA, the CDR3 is TGCGCCAGCAGCTTGATGACCGGCGGGGAGACCCAGTACTTC.

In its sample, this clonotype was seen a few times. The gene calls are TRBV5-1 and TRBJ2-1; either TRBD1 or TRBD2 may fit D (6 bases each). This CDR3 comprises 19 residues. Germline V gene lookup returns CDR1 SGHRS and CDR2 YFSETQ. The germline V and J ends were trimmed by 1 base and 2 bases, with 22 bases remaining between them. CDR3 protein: CASSLQVLMGGHTYNEQFF. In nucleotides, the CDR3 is TGCGCCAGCAGCTTGCAAGTGTTGATGGGGGGCCACACCTACAATGAGCAGTTCTTC.

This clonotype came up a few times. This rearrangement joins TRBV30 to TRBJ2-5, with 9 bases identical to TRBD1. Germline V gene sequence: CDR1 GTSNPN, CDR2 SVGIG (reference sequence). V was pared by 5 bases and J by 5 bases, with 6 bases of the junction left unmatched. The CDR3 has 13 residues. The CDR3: CAWGTGRGETQYF. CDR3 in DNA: TGTGCCTGGGGGACAGGGAGAGGGGAGACCCAGTACTTC.

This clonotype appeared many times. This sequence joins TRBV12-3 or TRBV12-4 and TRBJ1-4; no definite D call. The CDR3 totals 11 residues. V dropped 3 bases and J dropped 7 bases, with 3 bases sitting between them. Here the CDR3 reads CASSFGEKLFF. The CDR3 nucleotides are TGTGCCAGCAGTTTTGGTGAAAAACTGTTTTTT.

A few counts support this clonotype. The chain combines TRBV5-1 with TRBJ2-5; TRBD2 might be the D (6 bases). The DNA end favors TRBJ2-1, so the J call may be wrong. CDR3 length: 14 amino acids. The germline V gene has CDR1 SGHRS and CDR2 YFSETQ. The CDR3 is CASSRSGRDNEQFF. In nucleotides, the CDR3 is TGCGCCAGCAGCCGGTCCGGGAGAGACAATGAGCAGTTCTTC.

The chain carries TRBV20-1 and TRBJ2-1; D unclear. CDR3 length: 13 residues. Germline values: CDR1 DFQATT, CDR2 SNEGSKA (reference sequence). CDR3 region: CRPQDFLSNEQFF. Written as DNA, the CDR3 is TGCAGGCCTCAAGACTTCCTGAGCAATGAGCAGTTCTTC.

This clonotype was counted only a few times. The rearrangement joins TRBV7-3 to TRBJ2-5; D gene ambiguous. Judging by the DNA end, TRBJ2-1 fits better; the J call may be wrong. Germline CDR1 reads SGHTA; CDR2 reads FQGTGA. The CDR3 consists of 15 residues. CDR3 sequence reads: CASSLGSSRINEQFF. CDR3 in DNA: TGTGCCAGCAGCTTAGGGTCTAGTAGGATCAATGAGCAGTTCTTC.

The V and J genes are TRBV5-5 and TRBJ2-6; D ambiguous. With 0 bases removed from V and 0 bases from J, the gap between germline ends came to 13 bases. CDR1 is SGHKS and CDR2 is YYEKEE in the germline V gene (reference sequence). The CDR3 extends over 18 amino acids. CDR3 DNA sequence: TGTGCCAGCAGCTTGGTGCAAGTAAGACGCTCTGGGGCCAACGTCCTGACTTTC. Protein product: CASSLVQVRRSGANVLTF.

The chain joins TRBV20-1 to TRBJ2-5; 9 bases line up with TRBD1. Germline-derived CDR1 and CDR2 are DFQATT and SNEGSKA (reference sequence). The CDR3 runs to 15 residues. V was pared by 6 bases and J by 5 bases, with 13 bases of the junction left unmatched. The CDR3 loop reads CSAQIPGQGSETQYF. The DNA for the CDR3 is TGCAGTGCGCAAATCCCGGGACAGGGATCGGAGACCCAGTACTTC.

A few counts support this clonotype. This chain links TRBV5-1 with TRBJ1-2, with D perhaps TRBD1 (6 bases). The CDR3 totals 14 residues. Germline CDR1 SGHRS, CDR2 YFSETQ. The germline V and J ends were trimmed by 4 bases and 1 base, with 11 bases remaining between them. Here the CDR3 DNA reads TGCGCCAGCAGCGACCGGACAGATAACTATGGCTACACCTTC. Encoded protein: CASSDRTDNYGYTF.

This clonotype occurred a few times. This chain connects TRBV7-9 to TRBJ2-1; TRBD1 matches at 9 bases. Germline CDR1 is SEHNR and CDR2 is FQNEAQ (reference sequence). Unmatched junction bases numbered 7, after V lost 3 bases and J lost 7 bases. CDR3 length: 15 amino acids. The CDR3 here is CASSLRTGVVNEQFF. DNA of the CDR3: TGTGCCAGCAGCTTGCGGACAGGGGTCGTAAATGAGCAGTTCTTC. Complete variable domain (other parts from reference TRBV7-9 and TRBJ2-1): DTGVSQNPRHKITKRGQNVTFRCDPISEHNRLYWYRQTLGQGPEFLTYFQNEAQLEKSRLLSDRFSAERPKGSFSTLEIQRTEQGDSAMYLCASSLRTGVVNEQFFGPGTRLTVL.

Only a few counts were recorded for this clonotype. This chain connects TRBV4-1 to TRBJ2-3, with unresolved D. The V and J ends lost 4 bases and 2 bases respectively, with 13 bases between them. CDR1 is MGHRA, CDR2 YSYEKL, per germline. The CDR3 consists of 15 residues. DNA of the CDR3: TGCGCCAGCAGCCTCGGAGTCCAGGACACAGATACGCAGTATTTT. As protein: CASSLGVQDTDTQYF.

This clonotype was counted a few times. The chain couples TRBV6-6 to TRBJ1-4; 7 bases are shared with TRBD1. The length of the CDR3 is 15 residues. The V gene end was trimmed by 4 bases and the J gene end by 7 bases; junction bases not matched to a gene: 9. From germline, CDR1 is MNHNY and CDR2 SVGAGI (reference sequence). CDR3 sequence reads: CASSLKTGATEKLFF. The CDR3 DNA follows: TGTGCCAGCAGTTTGAAAACAGGGGCGACTGAAAAACTGTTTTTT.

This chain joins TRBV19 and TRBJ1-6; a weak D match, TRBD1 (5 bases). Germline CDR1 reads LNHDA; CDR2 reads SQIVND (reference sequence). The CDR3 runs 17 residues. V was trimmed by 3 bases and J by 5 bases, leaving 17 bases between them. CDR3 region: CASSIGPGRFDNSPLHF. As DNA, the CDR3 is TGTGCCAGTAGTATTGGACCAGGGAGGTTTGATAATTCACCCCTCCACTTT.